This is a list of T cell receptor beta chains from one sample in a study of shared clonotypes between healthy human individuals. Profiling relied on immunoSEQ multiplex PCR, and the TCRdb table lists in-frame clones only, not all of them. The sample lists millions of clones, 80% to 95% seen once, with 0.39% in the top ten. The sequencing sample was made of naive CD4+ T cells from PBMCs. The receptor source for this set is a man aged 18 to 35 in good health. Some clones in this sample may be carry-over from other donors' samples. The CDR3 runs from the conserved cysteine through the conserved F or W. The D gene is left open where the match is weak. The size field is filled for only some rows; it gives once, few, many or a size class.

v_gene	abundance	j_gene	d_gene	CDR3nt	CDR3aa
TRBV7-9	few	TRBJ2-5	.	TGTGCCAGCAGCGGAGAGACCCAGTACTTC	CASSGETQYF
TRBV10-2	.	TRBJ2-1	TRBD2	TGCGCCAGCACACAGACTAGCGGGGGGAATGAGCAGTTCTTC	CASTQTSGGNEQFF
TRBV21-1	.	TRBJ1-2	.	TGTGCCAGCAGCCTTAAGGACAGGGGTACCTATGGCTACACCTTC	CASSLKDRGTYGYTF
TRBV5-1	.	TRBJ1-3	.	TGCGCCAGCAAAAAGGCCACAGGCTCTGGAAACACCATATATTTT	CASKKATGSGNTIYF
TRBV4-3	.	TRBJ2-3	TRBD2	TGCGCCAGCAGCCAAGGTTCTTTCGGCGAACTAGCGGGAGTTGGAGATACGCAGTATTTT	CASSQGSFGELAGVGDTQYF
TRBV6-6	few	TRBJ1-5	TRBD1	TGTGCCAGCAGTTCGGAGGGACAGGCTAAGCCCCAGCATTTT	CASSSEGQAKPQHF
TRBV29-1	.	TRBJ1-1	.	TGCAGCGTTGAGGGACTTATGAACACTGAAGCTTTCTTT	CSVEGLMNTEAFF
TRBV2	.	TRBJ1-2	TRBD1	TGTGCCAGCAGTGATCTGGGACAGGGGCACTATGGCTACACCTTC	CASSDLGQGHYGYTF
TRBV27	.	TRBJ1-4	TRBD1	TGTGCCAGCAGTCCAGGGGGGAGGAATGAAAAACTGTTTTTT	CASSPGGRNEKLFF
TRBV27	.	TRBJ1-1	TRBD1	TGTGCCAGCAGTTTGAGGGGGACAGGGGGCACGGTAACTGAAGCTTTCTTT	CASSLRGTGGTVTEAFF
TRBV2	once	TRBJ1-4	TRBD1	TGTGCCAGCAGTGAGACAGGGATGGGCGAAAAACTGTTTTTT	CASSETGMGEKLFF
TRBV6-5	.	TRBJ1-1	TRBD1	TGTGCCAGCAGTTACACAGGGGAATATGACACTGAAGCTTTCTTT	CASSYTGEYDTEAFF